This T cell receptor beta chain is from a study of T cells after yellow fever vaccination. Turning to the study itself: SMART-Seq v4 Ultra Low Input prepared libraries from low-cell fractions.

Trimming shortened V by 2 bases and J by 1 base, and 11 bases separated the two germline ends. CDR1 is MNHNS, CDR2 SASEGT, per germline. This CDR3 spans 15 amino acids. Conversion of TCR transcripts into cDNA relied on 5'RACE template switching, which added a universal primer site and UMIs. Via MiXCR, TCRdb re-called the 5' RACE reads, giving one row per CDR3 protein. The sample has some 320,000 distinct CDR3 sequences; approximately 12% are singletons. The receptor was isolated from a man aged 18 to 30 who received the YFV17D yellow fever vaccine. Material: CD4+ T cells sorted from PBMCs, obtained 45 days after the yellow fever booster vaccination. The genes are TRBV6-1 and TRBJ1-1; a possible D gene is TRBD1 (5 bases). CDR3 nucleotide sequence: TGTGCCAGCAGTGAACCAGGGCAGCCGAACACTGAAGCTTTCTTT. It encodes CASSEPGQPNTEAFF.